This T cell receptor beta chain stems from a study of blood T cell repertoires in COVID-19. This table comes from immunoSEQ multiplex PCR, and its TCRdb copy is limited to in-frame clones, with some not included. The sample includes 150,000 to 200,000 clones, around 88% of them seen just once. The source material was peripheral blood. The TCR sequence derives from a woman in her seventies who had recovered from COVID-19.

The chain's CDR3 is CASSLGQGAPRGYTF. As DNA, the CDR3 is TGTGCCAGTAGTCTAGGACAGGGGGCCCCGAGGGGCTACACCTTC. The chain is built from TRBV19 and TRBJ1-2; 11 bases map to TRBD1. The J segment lost 8 bases and the V segment lost 5 bases, leaving 10 bases of the junction unmatched. The CDR3 is 15 amino acids. Germline V CDR1 and CDR2: LNHDA, SQIVND (reference sequence).